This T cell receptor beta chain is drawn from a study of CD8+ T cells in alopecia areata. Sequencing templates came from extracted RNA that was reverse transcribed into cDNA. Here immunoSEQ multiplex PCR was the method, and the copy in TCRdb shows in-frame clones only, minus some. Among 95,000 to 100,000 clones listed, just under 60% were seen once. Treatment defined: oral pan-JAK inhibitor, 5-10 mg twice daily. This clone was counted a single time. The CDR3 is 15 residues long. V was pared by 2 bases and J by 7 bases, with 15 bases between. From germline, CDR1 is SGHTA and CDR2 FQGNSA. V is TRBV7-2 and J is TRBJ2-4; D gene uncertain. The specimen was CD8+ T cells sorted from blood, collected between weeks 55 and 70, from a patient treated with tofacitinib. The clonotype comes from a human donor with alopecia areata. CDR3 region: CASSLRIVERNIQYF. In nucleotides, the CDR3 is TGTGCCAGCAGCTTACGGATTGTTGAGAGGAACATTCAGTACTTC.